This T cell receptor (beta chain) emerged from a study of OX40 agonist ivuxolimab in advanced cancers. The CDR3 sequence is 13 residues long. V lost 1 base, J lost 1 base, and 7 bases lay in between. Germline V gene lookup returns CDR1 GTSNPN and CDR2 SVGIG (reference sequence). The assay was immunoSEQ multiplex PCR, and TCRdb's table has in-frame clones only and misses some. Here the sample spans 20,000 to 25,000 clones, around 80% being singletons. The sample consisted of CD4+ or CD8+ T cells sorted from blood, taken in a trial of the OX40 agonist ivuxolimab. The source is an adult with an advanced solid tumor such as melanoma, head and neck, liver or kidney cancer. The chain combines TRBV30 with TRBJ2-5; the D is unclear. The CDR3: CAWSEPVQETQYF. For the CDR3, the DNA is TGTGCCTGGAGTGAGCCAGTCCAAGAGACCCAGTACTTC.